This TCR beta chain stems from a study of blood T cell repertoires in COVID-19. Study-level background: Sites across the United States, Italy and Spain contributed samples from acute and convalescent COVID-19. From T cells, B-cell-depleted T cells, or PBMCs came the material, which was cDNA or gDNA.

Germline-derived CDR1 and CDR2 are SGHTA and FQGNSA. V dropped 2 bases and J dropped 6; count of bases not matched to a gene: 3. The CDR3 spans 14 residues. Per the original methods: Cell counts per sample came from amplifying reference gene primers. Only in-frame clones appear in the TCRdb table, and some are missing; sequencing was by immunoSEQ multiplex PCR. The DNA gave D and trimming, while V, J and clone size come from that table. The sample holds 180,000 or so clones, around four fifths seen once. Source material: peripheral blood. The chain couples TRBV7-2 to TRBJ2-1, with 8 nucleotides matching TRBD1. The sequence came from a woman over 75 with active or convalescent COVID-19. The CDR3 is CASSLQGAVNEQFF. The CDR3 DNA is TGTGCCAGCAGCTTACAGGGGGCGGTCAATGAGCAGTTCTTC.